Listed here are 27 T cell receptor beta chains from one sample, sequenced in a study of spatial heterogeneity in lung cancer. TCRdb independently ran MiXCR on the 5' RACE reads; one entry per CDR3 protein. Altogether over 95,000 distinct CDR3 sequences are present, approximately 10% being singletons, with the ten largest covering roughly 26%. As for time point: blood at routine non-recurrence follow-up after resection. This specimen consisted of PBMCs, obtained at follow-up. The receptors come from a female donor with early-stage non-small cell lung cancer.

In this sample, this clonotype turned up a few times. The chain joins TRBV28 to TRBJ1-5; unclear D gene. V lost 1 base to trimming and J lost 6 bases, with 4 bases between them. This CDR3 is built from 12 residues. Germline CDR1 MDHEN, CDR2 SYDVKM. The CDR3 here is CASSLLTQPQHF. In nucleotides, the CDR3 is TGTGCCAGCAGTTTATTAACTCAGCCCCAGCATTTT. Variable domain in full (rest from reference TRBV28 and TRBJ1-5): DVKVTQSSRYLVKRTGEKVFLECVQDMDHENMFWYRQDPGLGLRLIYFSYDVKMKEKGDIPEGYSVSREKKERFSLILESASTNQTSMYLCASSLLTQPQHFGDGTRLSIL.

CDR3 sequence reads: CASSYSAAALAFF. DNA of the CDR3: TGTGCCAGCAGTTACTCGGCGGCAGCCTTGGCTTTCTTT. V usage is TRBV6-6 and J usage is TRBJ1-1; D not certain. CDR1 and CDR2 from the germline V gene are MNHNY and SVGAGI (reference sequence). The CDR3 spans 13 residues. V lost 0 bases and J lost 11, with 13 bases in between.

This clonotype was seen only a few times. The gene calls are TRBV28 and TRBJ2-5, with a weak D call TRBD1 (7 bases). CDR1 is MDHEN and CDR2 is SYDVKM in the germline V gene. CDR3 length equals 13 residues. Trimming removed 5 bases from V and 7 bases from J, with 14 bases in between. CDR3 region: CASSQGGQGTQYF. CDR3 sequence (DNA): TGTGCCAGCAGTCAGGGGGGTCAGGGGACCCAGTACTTC.

CDR3 bases: TGTGCCAGTTCAGGGAGTGCCTTCAATGAGCAGTTCTTC. Its protein product is CASSGSAFNEQFF. V gene TRBV28 combines with J gene TRBJ2-1; D is tentatively TRBD1 or TRBD2 (5 bases each). This CDR3 is 13 amino acids long. Germline V gene sequence: CDR1 MDHEN, CDR2 SYDVKM. V dropped 9 bases and J dropped 6 bases, with 15 bases sitting between them.

This chain uses TRBV18 with TRBJ2-7, with TRBD1 identical over 9 bases. This CDR3 has 15 residues. With 5 bases clipped from V and 5 bases from J, the junction kept 10 bases outside the gene matches. CDR1 and CDR2 from the germline V gene are KGHSH and LQKENI. CDR3 residues: CASSSVGQGGDEQYF. The CDR3, as DNA: TGTGCCAGCTCATCCGTGGGACAGGGAGGGGACGAGCAGTACTTC.

This clonotype was seen a few times. The rearrangement links TRBV9 to TRBJ2-5, with unresolved D. Germline CDR1 is SGDLS and CDR2 is YYNGEE. The V end was cut by 0 bases, the J end by 1 base, with 7 bases between. This CDR3 region has 14 residues. The CDR3 DNA reads as TGTGCCAGCAGCGTAGGGATTTCCCAAGAGACCCAGTACTTC. Translated: CASSVGISQETQYF.

This clonotype was recorded at least ten times. The chain recombines TRBV9 with TRBJ2-1, with D possibly matching TRBD2 (6 bases). The germline V and J ends were trimmed by 0 bases and 4 bases, with 11 bases remaining between them. The CDR3 spans 15 residues. Per germline, CDR1 SGDLS and CDR2 YYNGEE. CDR3 bases: TGTGCCAGCAGCGTAGATAGCGGCTGGTACAATGAGCAGTTCTTC. Its protein product is CASSVDSGWYNEQFF.

This clonotype was seen many times. This rearrangement joins TRBV12-3 or TRBV12-4 to TRBJ1-1, with 10 bases fitting TRBD1. J gave up 8 bases and V 4 bases, and 7 bases lay outside the gene matches. This CDR3 is 14 amino acids long. Here the CDR3 DNA reads TGTGCCAGCAGTTCCTCGACAGGGGGCAGGGAAGCTTTCTTT. Protein: CASSSSTGGREAFF.

This clonotype showed up many times. The rearrangement uses TRBV29-1 and TRBJ2-2; possible D gene TRBD2, 5 bases. CDR1 is SQVTM and CDR2 is ANQGSEA in the germline V gene. CDR3 length: 13 residues. The ends were cut back, 4 bases at V and 5 bases at J, with 11 bases in the middle. Here the CDR3 DNA reads TGCAGCGTTGGGAGCCCGGGGACCGGGGAGCTGTTTTTT. This sequence encodes CSVGSPGTGELFF.

The chain employs TRBV10-3 and TRBJ2-1; D not resolved. V was clipped by 3 bases and J by 6 bases, with 15 bases between them. Germline values: CDR1 ENHRY, CDR2 SYGVKD. This CDR3 spans 15 amino acids. CDR3 amino acids: CAISDQGRRTNEQFF. In DNA, the CDR3 is TGTGCCATCAGTGATCAAGGACGGCGGACCAATGAGCAGTTCTTC.

This clonotype appeared many times. V and J are TRBV7-3 and TRBJ1-1; D unresolved. V dropped 2 bases and J dropped 1 base, with 11 bases sitting between them. Looked up from germline, CDR1 is SGHTA and CDR2 is FQGTGA. The CDR3 is 15 residues long. CDR3 bases: TGTGCCAGCAGCTTAGGCTCGACATCGAACACTGAAGCTTTCTTT. It specifies CASSLGSTSNTEAFF.

This clonotype has ten or more counts. The gene calls are TRBV4-3 and TRBJ2-3, with 8 bases aligning to TRBD1. Per germline, CDR1 LGHNA and CDR2 YSLEER. The CDR3 loop spans 16 amino acids. Trimming at V came to 1 base and at J to 4 bases, leaving 7 bases not matched to a gene. CDR3 DNA sequence: TGCGCCAGCAGCCAAGCCCACGGACAGGGCGCAGATACGCAGTATTTT. Encoded protein: CASSQAHGQGADTQYF.

This clonotype was observed a few times. The rearrangement links TRBV4-2 to TRBJ2-3; D unclear. Looked up from germline, CDR1 is LGHNA and CDR2 is YNFKEQ. Trimming took off 6 bases at V and 2 bases at J, with 9 bases between the two ends. The CDR3 spans 13 residues. In DNA, the CDR3 is TGTGCCAGCAGTGTGGACGTCACAGATACGCAGTATTTT. Translation: CASSVDVTDTQYF.

The V and J genes are TRBV6-5 and TRBJ2-3; 8 bases map to TRBD2. J lost 2 bases, V lost 5 bases, and 3 bases had no gene match. The CDR3 spans 14 residues. From germline, CDR1 is MNHEY and CDR2 SVGAGI. CDR3 bases: TGTGCCAGCAGTCGTAGCGGGGACACAGATACGCAGTATTTT. This translates into CASSRSGDTDTQYF.

A few counts support this clonotype. CDR3 nucleotides: TGCAGCGCCGGACAGGGCTTCGACTATGGCTACACCTTC. Encoded protein: CSAGQGFDYGYTF. This chain connects TRBV29-1 to TRBJ1-2; 8 positions agree with TRBD1. From germline, CDR1 is SQVTM and CDR2 ANQGSEA. The CDR3 is 13 amino acids. V lost 7 bases to trimming and J lost 3 bases; unmatched junction nucleotides: 7.

The rearrangement links TRBV19 to TRBJ1-5, with D possibly matching TRBD1 (6 bases). The CDR3 has 18 amino acids. The germline V gene encodes CDR1 LNHDA and CDR2 SQIVND (reference sequence). V was shortened by 6 bases and J by 0 bases, with 21 bases between the two germline ends. The DNA for the CDR3 is TGTGCCAGTAGGTACGAACAGGGTCCCATTAATAGCAATCAGCCCCAGCATTTT. Translated, it gives CASRYEQGPINSNQPQHF.

This clonotype was detected ten times or more. This chain uses TRBV27 with TRBJ1-2; unclear D gene. The CDR3 consists of 15 residues. Germline V CDR1 and CDR2: MNHEY, SMNVEV (reference sequence). V lost 9 bases to trimming and J lost 1 base, with 18 bases between them. CDR3 residues: CASWDGRRINYGYTF. For the CDR3, the DNA is TGTGCCAGTTGGGATGGACGGCGTATTAACTATGGCTACACCTTC.

This chain links TRBV7-9 with TRBJ1-2; 10 nucleotides align to TRBD1. The CDR3 has 16 residues. The germline V gene encodes CDR1 SEHNR and CDR2 FQNEAQ (reference sequence). Trimming took 3 bases from V and 5 from J; bases not matched to a gene: 9. The CDR3 protein is CASSFGSTGGDYGYTF. Written as DNA, the CDR3 is TGTGCCAGCAGCTTCGGGTCGACAGGGGGCGATTATGGCTACACCTTC.

This clonotype was detected a few times. The V and J genes are TRBV7-9 and TRBJ2-2; TRBD1 aligns across 10 bases. The V and J ends lost 2 bases and 5 bases, in that order; junction bases with no gene match: 5. The CDR3 totals 16 residues. Germline CDR1 SEHNR, CDR2 FQNEAQ (reference sequence). CDR3 protein: CASSLSGQGRTGELFF. The CDR3, as DNA: TGTGCCAGCAGCTTATCGGGACAGGGGAGGACCGGGGAGCTGTTTTTT.

This clonotype has more than one count but fewer than ten. The chain carries TRBV12-3 or TRBV12-4 and TRBJ1-1; D not resolved. V gave up 5 bases and J gave up 0 bases, with 13 bases separating them. The CDR3 has 15 amino acids. CDR3 sequence: CASSTRLGLNTEAFF. CDR3 DNA: TGTGCCAGCAGTACCAGGCTGGGTTTGAACACTGAAGCTTTCTTT.

There are many counts of this clonotype. The chain has TRBV5-1 and TRBJ1-5; 8 bases line up with TRBD1. The V gene's germline CDR1 is SGHRS and CDR2 YFSETQ. V lost 5 bases to trimming and J lost 6 bases; unmatched junction nucleotides: 7. The CDR3 length is 14 residues. The CDR3 region is CASSSGQGGQPQHF. The CDR3 coding sequence is TGCGCCAGCAGTTCCGGACAGGGAGGTCAGCCCCAGCATTTT. Full variable domain (outside the CDR3, taken from reference TRBV5-1 and TRBJ1-5): KAGVTQTPRYLIKTRGQQVTLSCSPISGHRSVSWYQQTPGQGLQFLFEYFSETQRNKGNFPGRFSGRQFSNSRSEMNVSTLELGDSALYLCASSSGQGGQPQHFGDGTRLSIL.

The rearrangement uses TRBV11-2 and TRBJ2-1; the D is unclear. The CDR3 totals 14 residues. V gave up 5 bases and J gave up 7 bases, with 15 bases separating them. The V gene's germline CDR1 is SGHAT and CDR2 FQNNGV. The CDR3 sequence: CASSRDSLLNEQFF. The DNA of the CDR3 is TGTGCCAGCAGCCGAGATAGCTTACTAAATGAGCAGTTCTTC. The variable domain in full, with the rest retrieved from reference TRBV11-2 and TRBJ2-1, is EAGVAQSPRYKIIEKRQSVAFWCNPISGHATLYWYQQILGQGPKLLIQFQNNGVVDDSQLPKDRFSAERLKGVDSTLKIQPAKLEDSAVYLCASSRDSLLNEQFFGPGTRLTVL.

This clonotype occurred a few times. The chain is built from TRBV28 and TRBJ1-6; D not resolved. V lost 7 bases to trimming and J lost 7 bases, with 20 bases between them. The CDR3 length is 16 residues. Germline loops: CDR1 MDHEN, CDR2 SYDVKM. The CDR3 region has the DNA TGTGCCAGCAACCCCTTCGCCCGAGGCAGGAATTCACCCCTCCACTTT. Residues: CASNPFARGRNSPLHF.

The chain joins TRBV5-1 to TRBJ2-3; D is unresolved. The CDR3 is 15 residues long. The V gene's germline CDR1 is SGHRS and CDR2 YFSETQ. V was trimmed by 6 bases and J by 2 bases, leaving 16 bases between them. The CDR3 region has the DNA TGCGCCAGCACGTCTATGGCGGAGCCCACAGATACGCAGTATTTT. It encodes CASTSMAEPTDTQYF.

This clonotype has just a few counts. The V gene is TRBV18, the J gene TRBJ2-1; 7 bases match TRBD2. Germline CDR1 KGHSH, CDR2 LQKENI. This CDR3 is 16 amino acids long. After removal of 2 bases from V and 0 bases from J, the junction contained 4 bases not matched to a gene. The CDR3 region has the DNA TGTGCCAGCTCACCAGGGGCTAGCGGCTCCTACAATGAGCAGTTCTTC. Its translation is CASSPGASGSYNEQFF.

This chain connects TRBV29-1 to TRBJ2-5; no definite D call. CDR1 is SQVTM, CDR2 ANQGSEA, per germline. The CDR3 spans 12 residues. Trimming left V 7 bases short and J 1 base short, with 10 bases between. Here the CDR3 reads CSGAGSQETQYF. CDR3 DNA sequence: TGCAGCGGTGCCGGGTCCCAAGAGACCCAGTACTTC.

This clonotype occurred a few times. The chain employs TRBV6-2 or TRBV6-3 and TRBJ2-5; 7 positions match TRBD1. There are 13 residues in the CDR3. Losses at the gene ends were 5 bases for V and 7 bases for J; bases not matched to a gene: 7. Germline V gene data show CDR1 as MNHEY and CDR2 as SVGEGT. The CDR3 sequence is CASSQQGYGTQYF. DNA of the CDR3: TGTGCCAGCAGTCAACAGGGGTACGGGACCCAGTACTTC.